This T cell receptor (beta chain) was sequenced for a study of T cell responses to AZD1222 COVID-19 vaccine. Study-wide points: Repertoire collection took place solely once the T cell response had peaked. The study found Spike-specific TCR breadth and depth rose after two AZD1222 doses. Baseline seropositivity characterized only a handful of AZD1222 recipients. Reportedly, close to half of spike-specific TCRs are directed against unmutated variant regions.

As to this clone: Its target is unknown.

TCRdb's copy holds only in-frame clones and misses some; the assay was immunoSEQ multiplex PCR. The sample has 180,000 or so clones; about 87% are singletons. The V segment lost 5 bases and the J segment 3 bases; nucleotides outside the gene matches: 15. Germline V gives CDR1 MDHEN, CDR2 SYDVKM. The length of the CDR3 is 18 residues. This TCR came from an adult who received the MenACWY meningococcal vaccine as a control. Sample: peripheral blood, taken 28 days after the second dose of the MenACWY control vaccine. The rearrangement links TRBV28 to TRBJ1-5; 8 bases map to TRBD1. CDR3 nucleotides: TGTGCCAGCAGTCCAATTCGGACAGGGAAGGGACACAATCAGCCCCAGCATTTT. This translates into CASSPIRTGKGHNQPQHF.